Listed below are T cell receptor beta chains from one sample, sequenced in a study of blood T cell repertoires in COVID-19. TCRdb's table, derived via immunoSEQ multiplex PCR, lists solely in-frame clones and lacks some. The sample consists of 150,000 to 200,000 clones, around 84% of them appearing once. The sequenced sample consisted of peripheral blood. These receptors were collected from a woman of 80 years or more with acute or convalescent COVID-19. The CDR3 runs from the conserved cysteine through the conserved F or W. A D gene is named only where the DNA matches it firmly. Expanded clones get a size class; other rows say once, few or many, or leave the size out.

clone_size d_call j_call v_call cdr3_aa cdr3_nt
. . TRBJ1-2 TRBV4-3 CASSQDPNSNYGYTF TGCGCCAGCAGCCAAGATCCCAACAGCAACTATGGCTACACCTTC
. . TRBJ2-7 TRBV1 CTSSGGTAPLGEQYF TGCACCAGCAGCGGAGGGACAGCCCCTTTGGGCGAGCAGTACTTC
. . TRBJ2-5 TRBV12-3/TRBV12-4 CASSRLHQETQYF TGTGCCAGCAGTAGACTCCACCAAGAGACCCAGTACTTC
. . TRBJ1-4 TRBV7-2 CASSPYPRVGNEKLFF TGTGCCAGCAGCCCCTATCCCAGGGTCGGTAATGAAAAACTGTTTTTT
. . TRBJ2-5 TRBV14 CASSQGYLTQYF TGTGCCAGCAGCCAAGGATACTTGACCCAGTACTTC
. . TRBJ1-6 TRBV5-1 CASQPDRQSSPLHF TGCGCCAGCCAGCCTGACAGGCAAAGTTCACCCCTCCACTTT
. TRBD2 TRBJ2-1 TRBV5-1 CASSLDGGGYNEQFF TGCGCCAGCAGCTTGGATGGCGGGGGGTATAATGAGCAGTTCTTC
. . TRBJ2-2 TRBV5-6 CASSLEAGNTGELFF TGTGCCAGCAGCTTGGAGGCGGGGAACACCGGGGAGCTGTTTTTT
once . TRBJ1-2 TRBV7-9 CASSPSQARYTF TGTGCCAGCAGCCCCTCCCAAGCCCGCTACACCTTC
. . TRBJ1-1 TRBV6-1 CASSVGGRGNTEAFF TGTGCCAGCAGTGTAGGCGGGAGAGGGAACACTGAAGCTTTCTTT
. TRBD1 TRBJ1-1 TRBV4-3 CASSRAGQGLNTEAFF TGCGCCAGCAGCCGAGCGGGACAGGGACTGAACACTGAAGCTTTCTTT
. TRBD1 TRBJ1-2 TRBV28 CASRPRDRVWGYGYTF TGTGCCAGCAGACCTCGGGACAGGGTATGGGGCTATGGCTACACCTTC
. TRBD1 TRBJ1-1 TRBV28 CASSQERTRTGGITEAFF TGTGCCAGCAGTCAAGAGAGGACGAGGACAGGGGGGATCACTGAAGCTTTCTTT
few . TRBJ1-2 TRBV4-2 CASSQTGWGYTF TGTGCCAGCAGCCAAACGGGGTGGGGCTACACCTTC
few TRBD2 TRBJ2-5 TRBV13 CASSDKPGGVGTQYF TGTGCCAGCAGCGATAAACCGGGAGGCGTCGGGACCCAGTACTTC
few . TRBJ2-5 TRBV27 CASSLSAGALETQYF TGTGCCAGCAGTTTATCGGCGGGGGCGCTTGAGACCCAGTACTTC
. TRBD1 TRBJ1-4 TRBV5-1 CASSSDRANEKLFF TGCGCCAGCAGTTCTGACAGGGCTAATGAAAAACTGTTTTTT
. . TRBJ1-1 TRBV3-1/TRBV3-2 CASSPQLGADTEAFF TGTGCCAGCAGCCCCCAGCTTGGGGCAGACACTGAAGCTTTCTTT
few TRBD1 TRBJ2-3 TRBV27 CASSRQGTSTDTQYF TGTGCCAGCAGCCGACAGGGCACTAGCACAGATACGCAGTATTTT
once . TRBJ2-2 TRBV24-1 CATSGRGNTGELFF TGTGCCACCAGCGGACGGGGGAACACCGGGGAGCTGTTTTTT
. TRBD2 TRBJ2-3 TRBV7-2 CASGRGAPSTDTQYF TGTGCCAGCGGGCGGGGGGCTCCTAGCACAGATACGCAGTATTTT
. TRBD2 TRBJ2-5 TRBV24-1 CATSDLEGGTSGMQETQYF TGTGCCACCAGTGATTTGGAGGGTGGGACTAGCGGCATGCAAGAGACCCAGTACTTC
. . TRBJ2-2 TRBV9 CASSARGSGDTGELFF TGTGCCAGCAGCGCAAGAGGGTCCGGGGACACCGGGGAGCTGTTTTTT
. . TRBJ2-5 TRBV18 CASSPPNSQETQYF TGTGCCAGCTCACCACCAAACTCACAAGAGACCCAGTACTTC
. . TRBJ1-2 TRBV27 CASSPQYGGSGYTF TGTGCCAGCAGTCCCCAATACGGGGGGAGTGGCTACACCTTC
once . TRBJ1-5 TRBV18 CASSPLGGENQPQHF TGTGCCAGCTCACCACTCGGGGGGGAGAATCAGCCCCAGCATTTT
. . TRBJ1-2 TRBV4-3 CASSQDAGTRNGYTF TGCGCCAGCAGCCAAGACGCGGGGACGCGGAATGGCTACACCTTC
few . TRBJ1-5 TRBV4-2 CASSQDSTATSYSNQPQHF TGTGCCAGCAGCCAAGATTCAACAGCCACCTCTTATAGCAATCAGCCCCAGCATTTT
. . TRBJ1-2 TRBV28 CATLHGGNYGYTF TGTGCCACCCTTCACGGGGGGAACTATGGCTACACCTTC
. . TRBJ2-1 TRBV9 CASSVALAESIDNEQFF TGTGCCAGCAGCGTAGCTCTAGCCGAGAGTATAGACAATGAGCAGTTCTTC
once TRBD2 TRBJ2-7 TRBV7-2 CASSLGIRAGSSYEQYF TGTGCCAGCAGCTTAGGTATACGAGCGGGGAGCTCCTACGAGCAGTACTTC
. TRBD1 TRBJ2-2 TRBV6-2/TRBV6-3 CASSYVRGRLTGELFF TGTGCCAGCAGTTACGTCAGGGGGCGCCTCACCGGGGAGCTGTTTTTT
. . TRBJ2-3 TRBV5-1 CASSLTGTQYF TGCGCCAGCAGCTTGACGGGGACGCAGTATTTT
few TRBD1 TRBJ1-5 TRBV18 CASSITQGAGQPQHF TGTGCCAGCTCAATTACACAGGGGGCTGGTCAGCCCCAGCATTTT
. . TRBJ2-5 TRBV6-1 CASSEGPGQETQYF TGTGCCAGCAGTGAAGGGCCAGGGCAAGAGACCCAGTACTTC
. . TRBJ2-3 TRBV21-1 CASSKEKREGSDTQYF TGTGCCAGCAGCAAAGAAAAGAGGGAGGGATCAGATACGCAGTATTTT
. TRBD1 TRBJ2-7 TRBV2 CASSRTGGGIYEQYF TGTGCCAGCAGTAGGACAGGGGGCGGAATTTACGAGCAGTACTTC
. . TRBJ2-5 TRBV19 CASSIVATGGQETQYF TGTGCCAGTAGTATAGTGGCCACCGGGGGCCAAGAGACCCAGTACTTC
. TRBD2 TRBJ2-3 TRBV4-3 CASSHWLAGGGRSTDTQYF TGCGCCAGCAGCCATTGGCTAGCGGGGGGCGGGCGGAGCACAGATACGCAGTATTTT